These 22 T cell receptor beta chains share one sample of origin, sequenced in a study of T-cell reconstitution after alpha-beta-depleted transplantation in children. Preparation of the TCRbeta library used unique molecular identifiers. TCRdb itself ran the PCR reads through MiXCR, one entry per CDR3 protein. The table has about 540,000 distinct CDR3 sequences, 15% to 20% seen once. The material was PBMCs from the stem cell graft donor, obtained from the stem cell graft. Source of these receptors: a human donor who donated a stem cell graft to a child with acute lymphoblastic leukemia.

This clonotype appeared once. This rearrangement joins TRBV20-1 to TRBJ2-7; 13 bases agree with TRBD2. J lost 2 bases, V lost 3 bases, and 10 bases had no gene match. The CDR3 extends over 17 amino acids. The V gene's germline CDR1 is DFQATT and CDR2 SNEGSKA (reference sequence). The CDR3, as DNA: TGCAGTGCTAGCGGACTTCCGGGACTAGCGGGACCCTACGAGCAGTACTTC. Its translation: CSASGLPGLAGPYEQYF.

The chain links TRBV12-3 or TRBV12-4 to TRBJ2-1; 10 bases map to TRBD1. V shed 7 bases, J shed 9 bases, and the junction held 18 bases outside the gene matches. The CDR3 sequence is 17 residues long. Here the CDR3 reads CASKEERTGGILGEQFF. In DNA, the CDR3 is TGTGCCAGCAAAGAGGAGAGGACAGGGGGAATCCTGGGTGAGCAGTTCTTC.

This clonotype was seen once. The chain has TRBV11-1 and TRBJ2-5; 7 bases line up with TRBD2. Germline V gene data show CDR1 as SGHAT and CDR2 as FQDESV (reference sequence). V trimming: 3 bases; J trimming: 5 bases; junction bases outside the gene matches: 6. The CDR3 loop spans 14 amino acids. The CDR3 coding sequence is TGTGCCAGCAGCTTCCGCGGGAGAGGGGAGACCCAGTACTTC. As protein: CASSFRGRGETQYF.

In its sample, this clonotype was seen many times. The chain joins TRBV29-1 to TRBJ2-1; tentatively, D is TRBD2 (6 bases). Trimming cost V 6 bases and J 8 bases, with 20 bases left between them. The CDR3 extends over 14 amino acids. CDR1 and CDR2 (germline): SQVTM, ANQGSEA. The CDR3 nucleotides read TGCAGCGTCAAACTAGCTAGGGTACCGGATGAGCAGTTCTTC. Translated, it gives CSVKLARVPDEQFF.

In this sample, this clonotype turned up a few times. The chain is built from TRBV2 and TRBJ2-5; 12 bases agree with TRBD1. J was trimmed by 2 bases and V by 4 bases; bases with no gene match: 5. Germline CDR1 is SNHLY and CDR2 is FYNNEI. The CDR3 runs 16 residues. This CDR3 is CASSAGTGGYQETQYF. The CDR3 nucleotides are TGTGCCAGCAGTGCCGGGACAGGGGGCTATCAAGAGACCCAGTACTTC.

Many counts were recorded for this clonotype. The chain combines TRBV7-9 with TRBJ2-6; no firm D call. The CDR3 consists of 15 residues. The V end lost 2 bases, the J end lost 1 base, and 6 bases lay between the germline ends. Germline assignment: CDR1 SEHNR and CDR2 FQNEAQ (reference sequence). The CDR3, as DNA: TGTGCCAGCAGCTTATCAGAGTCTGGGGCCAACGTCCTGACTTTC. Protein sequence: CASSLSESGANVLTF.

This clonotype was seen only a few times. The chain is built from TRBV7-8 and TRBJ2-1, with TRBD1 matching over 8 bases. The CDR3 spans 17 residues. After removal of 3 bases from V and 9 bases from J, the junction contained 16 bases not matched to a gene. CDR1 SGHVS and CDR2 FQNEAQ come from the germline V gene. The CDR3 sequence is CASSLFGQGARVGEQFF. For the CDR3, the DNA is TGTGCCAGCAGCTTGTTTGGGCAGGGGGCAAGGGTTGGTGAGCAGTTCTTC.

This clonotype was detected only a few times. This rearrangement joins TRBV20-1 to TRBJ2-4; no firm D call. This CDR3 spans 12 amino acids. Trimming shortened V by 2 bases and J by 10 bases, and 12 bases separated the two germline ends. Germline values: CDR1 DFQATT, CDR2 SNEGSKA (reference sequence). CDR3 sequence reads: CSARQLLDIQYF. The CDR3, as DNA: TGCAGTGCTAGACAGTTGCTCGATATTCAGTACTTC.

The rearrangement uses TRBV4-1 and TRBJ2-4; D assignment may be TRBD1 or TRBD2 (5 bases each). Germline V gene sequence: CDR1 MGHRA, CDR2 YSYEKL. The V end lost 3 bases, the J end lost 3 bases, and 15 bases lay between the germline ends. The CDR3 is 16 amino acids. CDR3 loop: CASSQPTRDRKNIQYF. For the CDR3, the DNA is TGCGCCAGCAGCCAGCCGACCCGGGACCGCAAAAACATTCAGTACTTC.

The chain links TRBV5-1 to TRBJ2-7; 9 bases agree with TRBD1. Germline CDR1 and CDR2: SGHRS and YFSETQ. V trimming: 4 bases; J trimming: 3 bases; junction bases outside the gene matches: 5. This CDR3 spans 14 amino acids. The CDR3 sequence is CASSRGQGHYEQYF. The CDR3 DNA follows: TGCGCCAGCAGCCGAGGACAGGGGCACTACGAGCAGTACTTC.

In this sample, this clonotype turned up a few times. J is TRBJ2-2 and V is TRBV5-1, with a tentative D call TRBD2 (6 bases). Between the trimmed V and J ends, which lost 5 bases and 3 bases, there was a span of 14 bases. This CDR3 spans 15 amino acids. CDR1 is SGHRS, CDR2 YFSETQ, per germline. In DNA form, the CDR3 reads TGCGCCAGCAGGTCCGCGGGAACCGACACCGGGGAGCTGTTTTTT. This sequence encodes CASRSAGTDTGELFF.

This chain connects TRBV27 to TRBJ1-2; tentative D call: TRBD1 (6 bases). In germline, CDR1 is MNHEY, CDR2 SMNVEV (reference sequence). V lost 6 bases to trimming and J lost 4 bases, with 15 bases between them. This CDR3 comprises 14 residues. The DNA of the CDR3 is TGTGCCAGCAGCCTCAAACAGGGCTCCTATGGCTACACCTTC. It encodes CASSLKQGSYGYTF.

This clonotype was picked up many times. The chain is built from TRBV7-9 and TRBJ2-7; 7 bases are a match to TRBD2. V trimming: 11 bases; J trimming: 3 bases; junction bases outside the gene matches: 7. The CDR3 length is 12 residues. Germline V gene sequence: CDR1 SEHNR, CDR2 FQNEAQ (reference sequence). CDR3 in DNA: TGTGCCGGAGTAGCGGGTGGCTACGAGCAGTACTTC. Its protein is CAGVAGGYEQYF.

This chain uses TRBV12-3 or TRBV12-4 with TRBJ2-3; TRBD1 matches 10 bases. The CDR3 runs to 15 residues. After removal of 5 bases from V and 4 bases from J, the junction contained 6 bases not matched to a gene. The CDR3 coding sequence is TGTGCCAGCAGTCGAGAAGGGACAGGGGCAGATACGCAGTATTTT. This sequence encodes CASSREGTGADTQYF.

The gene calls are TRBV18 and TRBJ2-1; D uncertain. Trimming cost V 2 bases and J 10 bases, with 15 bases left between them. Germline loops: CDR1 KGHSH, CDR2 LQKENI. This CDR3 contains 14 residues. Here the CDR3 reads CASSPIGPPSEQFF. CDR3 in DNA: TGTGCCAGCTCACCAATCGGCCCCCCCAGCGAGCAGTTCTTC.

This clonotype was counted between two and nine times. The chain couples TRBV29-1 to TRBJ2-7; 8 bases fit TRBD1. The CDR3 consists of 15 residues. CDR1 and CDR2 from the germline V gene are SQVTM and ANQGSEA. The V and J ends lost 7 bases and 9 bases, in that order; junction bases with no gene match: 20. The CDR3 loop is CSAEGPGTGPNGQYF. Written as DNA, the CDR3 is TGCAGCGCGGAGGGACCCGGGACAGGACCTAATGGGCAGTACTTC.

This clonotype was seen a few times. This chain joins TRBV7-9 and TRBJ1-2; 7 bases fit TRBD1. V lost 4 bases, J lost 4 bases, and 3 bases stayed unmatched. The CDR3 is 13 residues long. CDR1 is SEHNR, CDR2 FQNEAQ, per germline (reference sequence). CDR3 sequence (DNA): TGTGCCAGCAGCTGGGGACAGTCCTATGGCTACACCTTC. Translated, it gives CASSWGQSYGYTF.

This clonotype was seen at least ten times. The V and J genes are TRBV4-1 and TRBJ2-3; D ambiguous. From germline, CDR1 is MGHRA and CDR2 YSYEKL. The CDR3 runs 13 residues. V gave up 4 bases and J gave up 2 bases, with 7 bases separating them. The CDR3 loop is CASSRQITDTQYF. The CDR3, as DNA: TGCGCCAGCAGCCGTCAGATCACAGATACGCAGTATTTT.

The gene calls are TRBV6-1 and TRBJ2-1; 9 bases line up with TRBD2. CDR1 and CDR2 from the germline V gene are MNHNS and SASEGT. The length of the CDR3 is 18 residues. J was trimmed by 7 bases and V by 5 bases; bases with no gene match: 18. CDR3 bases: TGTGCCAGCAGTCTCGTTCCATACCTAGCGGGAAGTTTTAATGAGCAGTTCTTC. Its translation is CASSLVPYLAGSFNEQFF.

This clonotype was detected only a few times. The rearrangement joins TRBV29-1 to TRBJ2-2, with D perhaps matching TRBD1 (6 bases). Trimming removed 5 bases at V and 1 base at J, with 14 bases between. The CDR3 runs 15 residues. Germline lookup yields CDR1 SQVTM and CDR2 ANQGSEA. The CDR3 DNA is TGCAGCGTTCATTGGACAGCCATGAACACCGGGGAGCTGTTTTTT. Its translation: CSVHWTAMNTGELFF.

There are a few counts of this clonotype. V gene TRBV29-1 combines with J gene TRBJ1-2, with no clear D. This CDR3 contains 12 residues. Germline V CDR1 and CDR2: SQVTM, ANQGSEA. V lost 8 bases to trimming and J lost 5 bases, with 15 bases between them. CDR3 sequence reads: CSPWTASYGYTF. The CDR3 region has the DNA TGCAGCCCCTGGACGGCCTCATATGGCTACACCTTC.

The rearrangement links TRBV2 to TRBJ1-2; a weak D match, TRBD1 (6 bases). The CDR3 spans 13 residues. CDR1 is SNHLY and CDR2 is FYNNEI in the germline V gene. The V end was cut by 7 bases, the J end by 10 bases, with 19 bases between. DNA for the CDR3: TGTGCCAGCATCCCCGAACAGGGTTCTGACTACACCTTC. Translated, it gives CASIPEQGSDYTF.